The T cell receptor (beta chain) under discussion was sequenced for a study of chemoradiotherapy in HPV16-positive cancers. Libraries were prepared by immunoSEQ multiplex PCR; TCRdb keeps only in-frame clonotypes and omits some of them. The sample yields some 12,000 clones, roughly four fifths seen once. The CDR3 consists of 14 residues. Germline CDR1 is SEHNR and CDR2 is FQNEAQ (reference sequence). V lost 6 bases and J 8 bases, leaving 14 bases between the germline ends. This sample was taken from a patient who underwent chemoradiotherapy. The chain joins TRBV7-9 to TRBJ1-6; D may be TRBD1 (5 bases). The TCR originated in a human donor with HPV-associated anogenital cancer. The CDR3 loop reads CASSNQGTDSPLHF. The CDR3 nucleotides read TGTGCCAGCAGTAACCAGGGAACTGATTCACCCCTCCACTTT.